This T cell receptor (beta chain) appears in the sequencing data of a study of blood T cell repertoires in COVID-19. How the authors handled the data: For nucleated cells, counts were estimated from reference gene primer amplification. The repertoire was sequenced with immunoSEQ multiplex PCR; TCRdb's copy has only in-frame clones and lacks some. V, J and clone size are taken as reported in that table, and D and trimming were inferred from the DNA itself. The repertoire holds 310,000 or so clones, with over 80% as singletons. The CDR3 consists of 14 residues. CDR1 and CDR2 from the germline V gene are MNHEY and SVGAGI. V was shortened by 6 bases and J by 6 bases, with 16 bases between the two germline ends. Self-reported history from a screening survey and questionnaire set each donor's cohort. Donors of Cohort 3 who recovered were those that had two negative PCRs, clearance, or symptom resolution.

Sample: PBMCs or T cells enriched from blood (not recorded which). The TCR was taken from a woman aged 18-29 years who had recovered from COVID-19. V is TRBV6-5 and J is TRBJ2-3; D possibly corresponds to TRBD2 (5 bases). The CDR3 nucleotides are TGTGCCAGCAGCCCGGCGGGTTATTGGGATACGCAGTATTTT. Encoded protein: CASSPAGYWDTQYF.